The next 22 T cell receptor beta chains were all read from a single sample in a study of metastatic and nonmetastatic thyroid tumors. Ahead of thyroid surgery, no patient had received treatment of any kind. From the PCR reads, TCRdb re-called clones with MiXCR. The sample has about 45,000 clones; roughly 3.9% are singletons. Sequences were obtained from blood. The receptors derive from a female donor with papillary thyroid cancer or a benign thyroid nodule (not recorded which). Some clones in this sample may be carry-over from other donors' samples.

With respect to this clone: The junction and the germline gene differ at one end; a read error may be behind it. Other DNA sequences of this sample code for an identical CDR3. The CDR3 DNA sequence: TGCGCCAGCTCCGGCGTCCATGGATACACCTTT. It codes for CASSGVHGYTF. The genes are TRBV4-1 and TRBJ1-2; D remains ambiguous. Germline V lookup: CDR1 MGHRA, CDR2 YSYEKL. The CDR3 extends over 11 amino acids.

The chain carries TRBV28 and TRBJ1-3, with 7 bases fitting TRBD1. Germline V gene lookup returns CDR1 MDHEN and CDR2 SYDVKM. The CDR3 has 14 residues. The J segment lost 1 base and the V segment lost 6 bases, leaving 3 bases of the junction unmatched. This CDR3 is CASRRQGSGNTIYF. CDR3 coding DNA: TGTGCCAGCAGACGACAGGGATCTGGAAACACCATATATTTT.

Notes on this clone: Just one base apart from a much larger clone, this may be a read error. The same CDR3 is also encoded by other DNA sequences in this sample. The rearrangement uses TRBV18 and TRBJ2-7, with TRBD1 identical over 8 bases. Trimming removed 2 bases from V and 3 bases from J; junction bases left unmatched: 6. The V gene's germline CDR1 is KGHSH and CDR2 LQKENI. This CDR3 comprises 15 residues. In DNA, the CDR3 is TGTGCCAGCTCACCAACCGGGACAGGTGGCTACGAGCAGTACTTC. Amino acid sequence: CASSPTGTGGYEQYF.

This clone ranks as medium-sized. DNA of the CDR3: TGTGCCAGCAGTGAAGTGGGGTATAACACCGGGGAGCTGTTTTTT. Its protein product is CASSEVGYNTGELFF. The chain links TRBV6-1 to TRBJ2-2; no reliable D call. Trimming cost V 1 base and J 2 bases, with 8 bases left between them. The V gene's germline CDR1 is MNHNS and CDR2 SASEGT. The length of the CDR3 is 15 residues.

The chain has TRBV5-5 and TRBJ1-5, with a possible D match to TRBD1 (5 bases). The CDR3 sequence is 15 residues long. Germline CDR1 SGHKS, CDR2 YYEKEE (reference sequence). V was pared by 0 bases and J by 6 bases, with 13 bases between. CDR3 sequence: CASSLGGGEIQPQHF. CDR3 DNA sequence: TGTGCCAGCAGCTTGGGGGGGGGGGAAATTCAGCCCCAGCATTTT.

This clone occurred a few times. This chain connects TRBV18 to TRBJ1-2; 9 bases match TRBD1. V shed 2 bases and J 4 bases; nucleotides not matched to a gene: 8. There are 16 residues in the CDR3. Looked up from germline, CDR1 is KGHSH and CDR2 is LQKENI. The CDR3 region is CASSPKETGGFYGYTF. In DNA form, the CDR3 reads TGTGCCAGCTCACCAAAAGAGACAGGGGGTTTCTATGGCTACACCTTC.

Only a few counts were recorded for this clone. At one boundary the junction diverges from the germline segment, which might be a read error. This chain joins TRBV6-1 and TRBJ1-2; 8 nucleotides align to TRBD1. The CDR3 sequence is 14 residues long. The germline CDR1 and CDR2 sequences are MNHNS and SASEGT. CDR3: CASKRTGIDYDYTF. The CDR3 DNA is TGTGCCAGCAAGAGGACAGGGATCGACTATGACTACACCTTC.

This chain links TRBV9 with TRBJ2-2; a possible D gene is TRBD2 (5 bases). CDR3 size: 16 residues. Germline loops: CDR1 SGDLS, CDR2 YYNGEE. Trimming cost V 1 base and J 5 bases, with 15 bases left between them. This CDR3 is CASSVSSNLGTGELFF. CDR3 nucleotide sequence: TGTGCCAGCAGCGTATCTAGCAACTTGGGTACCGGGGAGCTGTTTTTT. Full variable domain (remainder filled in from reference TRBV9 and TRBJ2-2): DSGVTQTPKHLITATGQRVTLRCSPRSGDLSVYWYQQSLDQGLQFLIQYYNGEERAKGNILERFSAQQFPDLHSELNLSSLELGDSALYFCASSVSSNLGTGELFFGEGSRLTVL.

The chain is built from TRBV24-1 and TRBJ1-6, with TRBD1 identical over 7 bases. V was pared by 9 bases and J by 8 bases, with 3 bases of the junction left unmatched. CDR3 length equals 12 residues. From germline, CDR1 is KGHDR and CDR2 SFDVKD. CDR3 nucleotide sequence: TGTGCCACCGGGCAGGGGGATTCACCCCTCCACTTT. Its translation is CATGQGDSPLHF.

The chain couples TRBV19 to TRBJ1-1; D gene ambiguous. Germline V gene data show CDR1 as LNHDA and CDR2 as SQIVND (reference sequence). The CDR3 has 14 residues. Trimming stripped 0 bases from V and 1 base from J, with 6 bases between. The CDR3 coding sequence is TGTGCCAGTAGTATAGATCTACGGAACACTGAAGCTTTCTTT. Protein: CASSIDLRNTEAFF.

This clone came up a few times. This sequence joins TRBV6-1 and TRBJ1-4, with TRBD1 identical over 7 bases. The CDR3 spans 14 residues. Germline assignment: CDR1 MNHNS and CDR2 SASEGT. Trimming removed 6 bases from V and 5 bases from J; junction bases left unmatched: 6. The CDR3 spells CASRYRDRNEKLFF. CDR3 nucleotide sequence: TGTGCCAGCAGGTACCGGGACAGAAATGAAAAACTGTTTTTT.

This clone showed up many times. Given a much more abundant clone one base away, this may be a read error. As the CDR3 is not closed by the conserved phenylalanine or tryptophan, this likely results from a read error. The sample has other DNA sequences that encode this CDR3 too. The chain recombines TRBV20-1 with TRBJ1-2, with TRBD1 as a possible D gene (5 bases). Germline V gene sequence: CDR1 DFQATT, CDR2 SNEGSKA (reference sequence). V lost 4 bases and J lost 1, with 22 bases in between. This CDR3 contains 17 residues. The CDR3 DNA reads as TGCAGTGCTAAGGTTTCCCCCGGGGGTGGCGTTAACTATGGCTACACCTCC. This gives the protein CSAKVSPGGGVNYGYTS.

Only a few counts were recorded for this clone. A much larger clone sits a single nucleotide away, making a read error possible. The chain has TRBV10-3 and TRBJ2-2; tentative D call: TRBD1 (6 bases). V was clipped by 7 bases and J by 7 bases, with 19 bases between them. The CDR3 totals 15 residues. CDR1 ENHRY and CDR2 SYGVKD come from the germline V gene. CDR3: CAIMWTVGFSGELFF. CDR3 DNA sequence: TGTGCCATCATGTGGACAGTGGGCTTCAGCGGGGAGCTGTTTTTT.

This clone was picked up many times. The V and J genes are TRBV2 and TRBJ1-1; D is uncertain. V was cut by 3 bases and J by 11 bases, with 7 bases left in between. CDR1 and CDR2 (germline): SNHLY, FYNNEI. This CDR3 contains 10 residues. The DNA for the CDR3 is TGTGCCAGCAGTGAGACTTGGGCTTTCTTT. This translates into CASSETWAFF.

This clone was counted between two and nine times. The CDR3 loop is CASRRTGGTDTQYF. The CDR3 coding sequence is TGTGCCAGCAGGCGGACAGGGGGCACAGATACGCAGTATTTT. The chain is built from TRBV27 and TRBJ2-3; 9 bases align to TRBD1. This CDR3 spans 14 amino acids. J lost 1 base, V lost 6 bases, and 2 bases had no gene match. Germline assignment: CDR1 MNHEY and CDR2 SMNVEV (reference sequence).

CDR3 residues: CAWGACTAGANVLTF. The CDR3 nucleotides read TGTGCCTGGGGAGCCTGTACAGCCGGGGCCAACGTCCTGACTTTC. The gene calls are TRBV30 and TRBJ2-6, with D hard to call. Germline lookup yields CDR1 GTSNPN and CDR2 SVGIG (reference sequence). Trimming pared 5 bases from V and 4 bases from J, leaving 15 bases between. CDR3 length: 15 amino acids. The full variable domain, with the rest looked up from reference TRBV30 and TRBJ2-6, is SQTIHQWPATLVQPVGSPLSLECTVEGTSNPNLYWYRQAAGRGLQLLFYSVGIGQISSEVPQNLSASRPQDRQFILSSKKLLLSDSGFYLCAWGACTAGANVLTFGAGSRLTVL.

This clone was observed at least ten times. The CDR3 DNA reads as TGTGCCAGCAGCTTTACGGTTATGGATGAGCAGTTCTTC. It yields the protein CASSFTVMDEQFF. The J gene is TRBJ2-1, the V gene TRBV5-6, with D unclear. The CDR3 spans 13 residues. The ends were cut back, 2 bases at V and 8 bases at J, with 11 bases in the middle. Looked up from germline, CDR1 is SGHDT and CDR2 is YYEEEE.

This clone was recorded at least ten times. The rearrangement uses TRBV5-6 and TRBJ2-7; D gene uncertain. The CDR3 sequence is 12 residues long. Germline CDR1 and CDR2: SGHDT and YYEEEE. V lost 0 bases, J lost 3 bases, and 4 bases lay in between. In nucleotides, the CDR3 is TGTGCCAGCAGCTTGGGTGACTACGAGCAGTACTTC. Translating it yields CASSLGDYEQYF.

The V call is TRBV6-2 or TRBV6-3, the J call TRBJ2-3; 10 bases agree with TRBD2. The CDR3 is 15 residues long. Germline-derived CDR1 and CDR2 are MNHEY and SVGEGT. The CDR3, as DNA: TGTGGGGGGGGATCCCTAGCGGGAGCTTGGGATACGCAGTATTTT. This gives the protein CGGGSLAGAWDTQYF.

Ten or more counts support this clone. The chain employs TRBV7-2 and TRBJ2-1; 7 bases are a match to TRBD2. Germline values: CDR1 SGHTA, CDR2 FQGNSA. The J segment lost 7 bases and the V segment lost 5 bases, leaving 8 bases of the junction unmatched. The CDR3 extends over 14 amino acids. The CDR3 region has the DNA TGTGCCAGCAGCCTATCGGCTAGCGGAAATGAGCAGTTCTTC. Its protein is CASSLSASGNEQFF.

In its sample, this clone was seen a few times. One junction end does not reproduce the germline sequence, and a read error may be involved. The chain carries TRBV27 and TRBJ2-3; 8 bases are a match to TRBD2. Per germline, CDR1 MNHEY and CDR2 SMNVEV (reference sequence). CDR3 size: 15 residues. CDR3 nucleotide sequence: TGTGCCAGCATTTTCGCGGGAGGCATCACAGAGACGCAGTATTTT. It yields the protein CASIFAGGITETQYF.

This clone has a count of ten or more. The genes are TRBV6-1 and TRBJ1-5, with D possibly TRBD1 on 5 matching bases. The CDR3 is made up of 13 amino acids. Looked up from germline, CDR1 is MNHNS and CDR2 is SASEGT. V dropped 6 bases and J dropped 3 bases, with 9 bases sitting between them. CDR3 nucleotides: TGTGCCAGCAGCGACAGTGACAATCAGCCCCAGCATTTT. This translates into CASSDSDNQPQHF.